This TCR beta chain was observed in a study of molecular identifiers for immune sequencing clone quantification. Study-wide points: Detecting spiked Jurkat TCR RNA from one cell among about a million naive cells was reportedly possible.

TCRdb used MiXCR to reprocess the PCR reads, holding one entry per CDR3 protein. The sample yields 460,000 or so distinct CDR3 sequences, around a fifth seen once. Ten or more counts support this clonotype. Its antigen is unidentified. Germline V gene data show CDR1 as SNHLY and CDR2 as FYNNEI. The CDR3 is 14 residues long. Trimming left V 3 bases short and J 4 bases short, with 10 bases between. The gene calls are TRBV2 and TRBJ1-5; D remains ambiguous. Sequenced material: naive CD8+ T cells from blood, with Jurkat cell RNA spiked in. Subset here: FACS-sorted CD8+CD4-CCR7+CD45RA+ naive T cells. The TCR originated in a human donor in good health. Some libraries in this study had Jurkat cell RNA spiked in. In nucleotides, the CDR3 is TGTGCCAGCAGTGATCCCGGGGTGAATCAGCCCCAGCATTTT. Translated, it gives CASSDPGVNQPQHF.